This T cell receptor (beta chain) emerged from a study of post-analysis software for immune sequencing data. On the study more broadly: Disease courses included relapsing-remitting, secondary progressive and progressive-relapsing multiple sclerosis. Study-wide findings and caveats: Roughly 5 TRBV segments, TRBV5-6, TRBV5-1 and TRBV20-1 among them, were found more frequent in patients than controls.

J gave up 4 bases and V 10 bases, and 6 bases lay outside the gene matches. This CDR3 has 13 amino acids. The V gene's germline CDR1 is SEHNR and CDR2 FQNEAQ (reference sequence). The library was made from cDNA and included unique molecular identifiers. Input populations of about 0.9 to 10 million T cells gave rise to 500,000 or so cDNA molecules. TCRdb re-analysed the PCR reads in MiXCR, keeping a single row per CDR3 protein. This table holds roughly 670,000 distinct CDR3 sequences, 55% to 60% found once. This clonotype has just a few counts. Antigen: not known. The genes are TRBV7-9 and TRBJ2-7; 11 bases fit TRBD2. This receptor was identified in a girl aged 2-9 years with multiple sclerosis. Material for sequencing was blood. CDR3 sequence reads: CATGLAGGYEQYF. The CDR3 DNA reads TGTGCCACCGGGCTAGCGGGAGGTTACGAGCAGTACTTC.